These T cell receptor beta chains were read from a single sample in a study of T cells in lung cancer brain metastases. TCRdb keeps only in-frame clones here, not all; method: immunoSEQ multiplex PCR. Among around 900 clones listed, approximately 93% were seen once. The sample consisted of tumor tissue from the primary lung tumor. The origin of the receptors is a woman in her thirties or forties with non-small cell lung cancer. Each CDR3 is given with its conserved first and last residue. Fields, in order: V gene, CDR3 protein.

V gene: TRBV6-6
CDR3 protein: CASSYRVYEQYF

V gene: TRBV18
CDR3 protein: CASSRTADGNQPQHF

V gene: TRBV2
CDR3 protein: CASSSGSEAFF

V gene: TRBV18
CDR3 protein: CASSPATTDTQYF

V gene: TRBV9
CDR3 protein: CASKGENTGELFF

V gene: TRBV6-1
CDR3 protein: CASSETGREQYF

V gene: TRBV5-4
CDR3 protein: CASSFPRTGSETQYF

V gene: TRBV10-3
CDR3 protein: CAIAPSRGEKLFF

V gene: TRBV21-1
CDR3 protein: CASSGGLAGPDTQYF

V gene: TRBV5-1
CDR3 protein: CASSLPTGELFF

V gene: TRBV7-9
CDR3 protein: CASSLDGGLQETQYF

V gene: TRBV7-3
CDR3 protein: CASSPGLGYYEQYF

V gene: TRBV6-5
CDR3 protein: CASCRAGTYEQYF

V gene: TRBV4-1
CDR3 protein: CASSQIRVNIQYF

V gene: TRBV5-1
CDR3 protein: CASSLEGALTDTQYF

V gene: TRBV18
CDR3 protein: CASSQQPGQGFTEAFF

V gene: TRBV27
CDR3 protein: CASSFLAGRSYEQYF